This T cell receptor beta chain was identified in a study of Ad26.COV2.S vaccination and SARS-CoV-2 variants listed by TCRdb under 2021. Background on the whole study: Donors in the vaccine arm were drawn from COV1001, a phase I-IIa trial of Ad26.COV2.S in healthy adults that was multicentre, randomized, double-blind and placebo-controlled. Ad26.COV2.S was administered intramuscularly at a dose of 5x10^10 or 1x10^11 viral particles, either as one shot or as two shots given 56 days apart. The TCR-sequenced set comprised around 30 samples: some 19 Ad26.COV2.S vaccine recipients, 5 placebo recipients and 8 SARS-CoV-2 convalescent individuals. Throughout the experiments and outcome assessment, investigators stayed blinded to trial group allocation. Participants in the trial were split at random into five groups of five each, receiving low-dose or high-dose Ad26.COV2.S once or twice, or else placebo on both occasions. The specificity and breadth of SARS-CoV-2-reactive T cell receptors after Ad26.COV2.S vaccination were assessed by TCRbeta repertoire sequencing. Broad study findings and their caveats: Substantial breadth of spike-specific CD8+ and CD4+ T cell responses was reported after vaccination. Comparing responses between vaccine doses or regimens was not something the study was powered to do. Vaccine and placebo recipients had similar non-spike TCR breadth, a finding consistent with the vaccine containing only spike. According to the authors, total T cell responses may have been underestimated by the TCR breadth and depth analyses. Spike-specific TCR breadth was higher in Ad26.COV2.S recipients than in placebo recipients (P = 0.0014).

This specimen's treatment or condition label, interpreted: some 19 received Ad26.COV2.S at low or high dose, single or two shots; about 5 received placebo; per-sample allocation not given. Repertoires of vaccine and placebo recipients were sequenced from samples collected on day 63 after the first injection. Between 29 July and 7 August 2020, Cohort 1b enrolled about 27 adults aged 18-55 years at one site in Boston, USA. Ad26.COV2.S consisted of a replication-incompetent adenovirus type 26 vector by which a prefusion-stabilized SARS-CoV-2 spike protein from the original Wuhan strain was expressed. As concerns this clone: The specificity of this receptor is unknown. No quality values exist for individual bases; no much larger clone is one base distant.

Based on the germline V gene (reference sequence), the CDR1 and CDR2 sequences are SEHNR and FQNEAQ. V loses 2 bases of germline sequence and J loses 5 bases, and the interval between the two ends is 16 bases. The CDR3 holds 16 amino acids from the cysteine to the phenylalanine. CDR3 DNA only is kept here, 48 bases in frame from base 1. TCRbeta CDR3 regions were sequenced with the immunoSEQ Assay. After extraction, genomic DNA underwent amplification by bias-controlled multiplex PCR, followed by high-throughput sequencing. The authors' analysis ran thus. To quantify the absolute abundance of each unique TCRbeta CDR3 region, sequences were collapsed and filtered. T cell fraction was estimated by normalization of TCRbeta template counts to usable DNA, with usable DNA being measured through amplification of reference genes present in all nucleated cells. Repertoire TCRs were annotated as SARS-CoV-2-specific by exact matching of V gene, CDR3 amino acid sequence and J gene to a known reactive TCR set. The reference SARS-CoV-2 TCR set was obtained from MIRA and was filtered for enrichment in COVID-19-positive ImmuneCODE repertoires, whereby public or cross-reactive TCRs were removed. Drawing on the MIRA antigens, annotated TCRs were analysed further at the level of specific ORF or position within ORF. Breadth was defined as the number of annotated unique rearrangements divided by the total number of unique productive rearrangements, and depth was defined as the summed frequency of the annotated unique rearrangements. Two-sided Wilcoxon rank-sum tests were used to compare TCR breadth between groups. TCRdb provides this immuneACCESS table in a form limited to in-frame rearrangements. Some clones are lacking; in checked studies, under half of them reflect an unresolved V gene, and why the rest are absent is not known. For V, J and clone size, that table is used; D and trimming come from the DNA. This sample holds fewer than 500,000 clones; approximately 89% were observed only once. The ten biggest clones cover over 2% of the sample.

The TCR was taken from a person between 18 and 59 years old who received the Ad26.COV2.S COVID-19 vaccine or a placebo. The input for sequencing was peripheral blood, taken in a trial of Ad26.COV2.S vaccine versus placebo. The rearrangement joined TRBV7-9 to TRBJ1-3, with no confident D gene call. The bases are TGTGCCAGCAGCTTAAACAGTCGCGCCCCTCGAAACACCATATATTTT. The resulting protein is CASSLNSRAPRNTIYF. Reference TRBV7-9 and TRBJ1-3 proteins supply the regions before and after the CDR3; the full variable domain is: DTGVSQNPRHKITKRGQNVTFRCDPISEHNRLYWYRQTLGQGPEFLTYFQNEAQLEKSRLLSDRFSAERPKGSFSTLEIQRTEQGDSAMYLCASSLNSRAPRNTIYFGEGSWLTVV.